This record covers a single TCR beta chain. Its specificity is unknown. This specimen comes from a study of T cell responses to AZD1222 COVID-19 vaccine. The V and J ends lost 0 bases and 5 bases, in that order; junction bases with no gene match: 5. Per germline, CDR1 LGHNA and CDR2 YSLEER. The CDR3 length is 15 residues. Generated by immunoSEQ multiplex PCR, the TCRdb table keeps only in-frame clones and is missing some. The top ten clones hold under 3.5% of a sample with more than 100,000 clones, around 89% of them seen once. Notes on the study in general: Just 6 or 7 people given AZD1222 tested seropositive at baseline. Two AZD1222 doses significantly raised spike-specific TCR breadth and depth over controls.

This chain links TRBV4-3 with TRBJ2-3; 7 bases fit TRBD1. Sequenced here: peripheral blood, sampled on day 0 of AZD1222 vaccination. The clonotype originates from an adult in good health. The CDR3 coding sequence is TGCGCCAGCAGCCAAGAGACAGGGCGGGTAGATACGCAGTATTTT. Translated, it gives CASSQETGRVDTQYF.